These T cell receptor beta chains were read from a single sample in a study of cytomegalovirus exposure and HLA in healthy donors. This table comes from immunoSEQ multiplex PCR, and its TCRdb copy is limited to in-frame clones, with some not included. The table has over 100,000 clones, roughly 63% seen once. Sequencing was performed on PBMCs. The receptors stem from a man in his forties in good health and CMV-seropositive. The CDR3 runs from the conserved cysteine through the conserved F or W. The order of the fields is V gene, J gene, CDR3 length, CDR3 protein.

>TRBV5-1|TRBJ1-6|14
CASSFATGDSPLHF
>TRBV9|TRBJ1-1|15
CASSAKQGMDTEAFF
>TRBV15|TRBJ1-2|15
CATSRSLGQNYGYTF
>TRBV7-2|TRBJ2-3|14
CASSLWQGIATQYF
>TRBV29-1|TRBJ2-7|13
CSARGQHVYEQYF
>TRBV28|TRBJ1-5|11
CASSTNQPQHF
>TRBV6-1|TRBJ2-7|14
CASWPGQASYEQYF
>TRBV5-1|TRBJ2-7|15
CASSLGGQDGAEQYF
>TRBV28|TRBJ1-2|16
CASSLLQDRGAGGYTF
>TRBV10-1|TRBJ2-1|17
CASSEFGSTRGGNEQFF
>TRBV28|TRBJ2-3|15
CASTLGGNLPDTQYF
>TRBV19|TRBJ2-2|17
CASTSPGFRPRTGELFF
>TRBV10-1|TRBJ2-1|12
CASSELGLAEFF
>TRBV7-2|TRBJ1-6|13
CASSLEIYSPLHF
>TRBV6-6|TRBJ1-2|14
CASSLTGDGYGYTF
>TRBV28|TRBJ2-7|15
CASSFVGQGVPEQYF
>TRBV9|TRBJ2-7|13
CASSTGPRDEQYF
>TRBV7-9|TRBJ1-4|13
CASSLEGNEKLFF
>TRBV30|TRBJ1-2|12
CAWSANAGGYTF
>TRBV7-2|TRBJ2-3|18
CASSLASRAGGAGDTQYF
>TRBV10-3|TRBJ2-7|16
CAISESTSVGDYEQYF
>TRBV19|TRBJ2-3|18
CASSTGLAGGQGTDTQYF
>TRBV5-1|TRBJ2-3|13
CASSLDPSGTQYF
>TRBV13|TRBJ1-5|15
CASSSGTGMGQPQHF
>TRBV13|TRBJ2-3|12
CASSLGRATQYF
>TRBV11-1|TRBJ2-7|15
CASSLMAGSSYEQYF
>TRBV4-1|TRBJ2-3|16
CASSQDSGGALCTQYF
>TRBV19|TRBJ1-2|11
CASTYNYGYTF
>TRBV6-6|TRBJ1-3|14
CASSYGQGGNTIYF
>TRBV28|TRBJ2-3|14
CASSSGQAPDTQYF
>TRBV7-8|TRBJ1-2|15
CASSSSDLGAYGYTF
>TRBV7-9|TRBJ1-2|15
CASSAEGQGAGGYTF
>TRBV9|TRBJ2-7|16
CASSVSGQGLPHEQYF
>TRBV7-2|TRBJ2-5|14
CASSLFRDQETQYF
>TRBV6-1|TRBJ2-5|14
CASSAELLGETQYF
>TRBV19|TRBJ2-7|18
CASSRGFTSGRATYEQYF
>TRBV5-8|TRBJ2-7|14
CASSFRDTSYEQYF
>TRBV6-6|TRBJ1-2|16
CASSPSSTGFNYGYTF
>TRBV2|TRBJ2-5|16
CASSEEPGESRETQYF
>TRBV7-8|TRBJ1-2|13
CASSLGTAYGYTF
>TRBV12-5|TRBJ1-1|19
CASGLYVPRTVIAYTEAFF
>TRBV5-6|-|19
CASSRPRSDTLDRDYEQYF
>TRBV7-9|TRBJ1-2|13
CASSLASDYGYTF
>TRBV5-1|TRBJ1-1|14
CASSLYGGNTEAFF
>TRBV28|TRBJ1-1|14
CASKGVGKGTEAFF
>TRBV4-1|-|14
CASSLGTGEYEQYF
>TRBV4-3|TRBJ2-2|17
CASSPHYQTGNTGELFF
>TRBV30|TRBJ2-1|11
CAWSSTNEQFF
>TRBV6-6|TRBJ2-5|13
CASSSDRQETQYF
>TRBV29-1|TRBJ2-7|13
CSVWTGESGEQYF
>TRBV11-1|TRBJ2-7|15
CASSRLASGSGEQYF